This T cell receptor beta chain stems from a study of T cells after yellow fever vaccination. Whole-study context: SMART-Seq v4 Ultra Low Input prepared libraries from low-cell fractions.

General study results and limits: Repertoires obtained by FACS sorting could include abundant clonotypes that entered as contaminants from the bulk population. Most clones from primary vaccination resurfaced after the booster (under 97% CD4, over 85% CD8).

A universal primer site and UMIs were added as TCR cDNA was made by 5'RACE template switching. TCRdb re-called the 5' RACE reads through MiXCR, storing one row per CDR3 protein. Among 250,000 to 300,000 distinct CDR3 sequences listed, about 5.2% were seen once. The CDR3 runs to 18 residues. From germline, CDR1 is MDHEN and CDR2 SYDVKM. The V gene lost 6 bases and the J gene lost 0 bases, with 22 bases spanning the gap. Many counts were recorded for this clonotype. The antigen remains unidentified. J is TRBJ2-3 and V is TRBV28, with D possibly being TRBD2 (7 bases). The receptor comes from a man younger than 35 who received the YFV17D yellow fever vaccine. This specimen was CD4+ T cells sorted from PBMCs, taken on the day of the yellow fever booster vaccination. The CDR3 protein is CASSHHGGGQGSTDTQYF. DNA of the CDR3: TGTGCCAGCAGCCACCATGGGGGGGGGCAGGGGAGCACAGATACGCAGTATTTT.